This T cell receptor (beta chain) was documented in a study of regulatory T cells in long-lasting Graves disease. Regarding the study as a whole: In persistent patients, shared public clonotypes (over 2,500) outnumbered those in new patients (around 1,000).

Time point given: newly diagnosed GD, antithyroid drugs for less than 3 months. PBMC-derived RNA was used for the TCR library. An endocrinology department in Xi'an, China, supplied the patients. Note on this clonotype: Its specificity is unknown.

The ends were cut back, 3 bases at V and 4 bases at J, with 9 bases in the middle. Germline CDR1 reads DFQATT; CDR2 reads SNEGSKA (reference sequence). The CDR3 runs to 13 residues. Through Arm-PCR of CDR3 regions and iRepertoire HTBI primers, TCR beta libraries were built. TCRdb recomputed calls from the multiplex PCR reads with MiXCR, one row per CDR3 protein. This table holds hundreds of thousands of distinct CDR3 sequences, approximately 12% found once. This sample also appeared in a second study, on T cells in Graves' hyperthyroidism and ophthalmopathy. From that report: Diagnosing involved the use of clinical symptoms, serum thyroxine and TRAb, thyroid ultrasound and orbital computed tomography.

The TCR comes from a man in his thirties or forties with Graves disease. Specimen: peripheral blood mononuclear cells (PBMCs), collected at new diagnosis, from a patient treated with antithyroid drugs. The J gene is TRBJ2-2, the V gene TRBV20-1, with D tentatively TRBD2 (5 bases). In DNA form, the CDR3 reads TGCAGTGCTAGTGGTCGGGGCACCGGGGAGCTGTTTTTT. It yields the protein CSASGRGTGELFF.